Listed here are 12 T cell receptor beta chains from one sample, sequenced in a study of PD-1 blockade in classical Hodgkin lymphoma. Each patient's relapse followed autologous stem cell transplantation, and brentuximab vedotin exposure varied. Data came from immunoSEQ multiplex PCR; TCRdb stores just in-frame clones and leaves some out. The repertoire holds about 13,000 clones, with around 80% as singletons. Source: peripheral blood mononuclear cells (PBMCs), taken at baseline. All receptors derive from a human donor with classical Hodgkin lymphoma.

This rearrangement joins TRBV6-6 to TRBJ1-1, with D maybe TRBD1 (5 bases). The V end was cut by 0 bases, the J end by 7 bases, with 9 bases between. Germline V gene data show CDR1 as MNHNY and CDR2 as SVGAGI (reference sequence). The CDR3 has 13 amino acids. The CDR3 loop reads CASSYSGGIEAFF. In DNA form, the CDR3 reads TGTGCCAGCAGTTACTCGGGGGGGATTGAAGCTTTCTTT.

The genes are TRBV11-2 and TRBJ1-4; no clear D gene. In germline, CDR1 is SGHAT, CDR2 FQNNGV. The germline V and J ends were trimmed by 1 base and 7 bases, with 16 bases remaining between them. The CDR3 sequence is 16 residues long. In nucleotides, the CDR3 is TGTGCCAGCAGCTTAGGGACCCGGCTAGGAGGTGAAAAACTGTTTTTT. Translated: CASSLGTRLGGEKLFF. Based on the CDR3 plus reference TRBV11-2 and TRBJ1-4, the full variable domain is EAGVAQSPRYKIIEKRQSVAFWCNPISGHATLYWYQQILGQGPKLLIQFQNNGVVDDSQLPKDRFSAERLKGVDSTLKIQPAKLEDSAVYLCASSLGTRLGGEKLFFGSGTQLSVL.

This chain links TRBV6-1 with TRBJ2-5; D remains ambiguous. Germline V lookup: CDR1 MNHNS, CDR2 SASEGT. The CDR3 is 16 amino acids. The V end lost 2 bases, the J end lost 4 bases, and 17 bases lay between the germline ends. The CDR3: CASSELGLKNRETQYF. The DNA for the CDR3 is TGTGCCAGCAGTGAATTAGGGTTGAAGAATAGAGAGACCCAGTACTTC.

This sequence joins TRBV4-2 and TRBJ1-5; 8 nucleotides agree with TRBD1. The V gene's germline CDR1 is LGHNA and CDR2 YNFKEQ. The J segment lost 6 bases and the V segment lost 4 bases, leaving 8 bases of the junction unmatched. There are 15 residues in the CDR3. CDR3 nucleotide sequence: TGTGCCAGCAGCCCTAGCGACAGGGGAGGTCAGCCCCAGCATTTT. Its translation: CASSPSDRGGQPQHF.

This rearrangement joins TRBV6-6 to TRBJ1-2; 8 bases match TRBD1. V shed 8 bases, J shed 7 bases, and the junction held 9 bases outside the gene matches. The CDR3 consists of 13 residues. Looked up from germline, CDR1 is MNHNY and CDR2 is SVGAGI (reference sequence). CDR3 sequence: CASRDTGGSGYTF. DNA of the CDR3: TGTGCCAGCCGAGACACAGGGGGATCTGGCTACACCTTC.

The rearrangement uses TRBV7-6 and TRBJ1-1, with 7 bases that match TRBD1. From germline, CDR1 is SGHVS and CDR2 FNYEAQ. After removal of 1 base from V and 1 base from J, the junction contained 0 bases not matched to a gene. This CDR3 is 14 amino acids long. The CDR3 loop is CASSLGTGNTEAFF. DNA for the CDR3: TGTGCCAGCAGCTTAGGGACAGGGAACACTGAAGCTTTCTTT.

The rearrangement uses TRBV20-1 and TRBJ1-2; D gene unclear. V lost 5 bases and J lost 7, with 11 bases in between. The CDR3 has 11 amino acids. Germline V gives CDR1 DFQATT, CDR2 SNEGSKA (reference sequence). The CDR3 DNA is TGCAGTGCTCAAGGGTTTCCTGGCTACACCTTC. Its translation is CSAQGFPGYTF.

This clone was observed a few times. This chain links TRBV7-2 with TRBJ1-5; no clear D gene. The ends were cut back, 2 bases at V and 4 bases at J, with 12 bases in the middle. The CDR3 loop spans 15 amino acids. From germline, CDR1 is SGHTA and CDR2 FQGNSA. The CDR3, as DNA: TGTGCCAGCAGCTTATCCGGTCTCGGGAATCAGCCCCAGCATTTT. The encoded protein is CASSLSGLGNQPQHF.

CDR3 DNA sequence: TGTGCCAGCAGTTTATCGCGTCAGGTAAACACTGAAGCTTTCTTT. Protein product: CASSLSRQVNTEAFF. The chain is built from TRBV27 and TRBJ1-1; D gene uncertain. Trimming cost V 0 bases and J 2 bases, with 10 bases left between them. Germline V CDR1 and CDR2: MNHEY, SMNVEV (reference sequence). The CDR3 spans 15 residues.

The DNA for the CDR3 is TGTGCCAGCAGCTTAGGGACACAGTTCAATCAGCCCCAGCATTTT. Translation gives CASSLGTQFNQPQHF. This sequence joins TRBV7-2 and TRBJ1-5, with D perhaps matching TRBD1 (5 bases). The V gene's germline CDR1 is SGHTA and CDR2 FQGNSA. The length of the CDR3 is 15 residues. The V and J ends lost 1 base and 3 bases respectively, with 10 bases between them.

The sample holds a few counts of this clone. The chain combines TRBV19 with TRBJ2-1; D may be TRBD2 (6 bases). CDR1 LNHDA and CDR2 SQIVND come from the germline V gene (reference sequence). V was cut by 5 bases and J by 9 bases, with 23 bases left in between. CDR3 size: 16 residues. CDR3: CASSPAGRAGGVEQFF. Here the CDR3 DNA reads TGTGCCAGTAGTCCCGCGGGCAGGGCCGGAGGGGTTGAGCAGTTCTTC.

This clone was counted once. V and J are TRBV27 and TRBJ1-1; 9 nucleotides line up with TRBD1. Per the germline V gene, CDR1 is MNHEY and CDR2 is SMNVEV (reference sequence). The CDR3 extends over 16 amino acids. V was pared by 0 bases and J by 1 base, with 3 bases of the junction left unmatched. Here the CDR3 reads CASSLSPDRGNTEAFF. The CDR3 bases are TGTGCCAGCAGTTTATCCCCGGACAGGGGGAACACTGAAGCTTTCTTT.